The T cell receptor beta chain described here comes from a study of CD8 T cells in Susac syndrome. From blood CD8+ and CD4+ T cells, the TCR beta chain was sequenced. An input of about 0.5 to 1 ug of RNA was subjected to reverse transcription using random hexamers. TCRdb reprocessed the immunoSEQ multiplex PCR reads via MiXCR and lists one record per CDR3 protein. Among about 76,000 distinct CDR3 sequences listed, approximately 93% were seen once. Germline trimming cut 3 bases from V and 4 bases from J; bases unmatched to any gene: 7. Germline CDR1 reads KGHSH; CDR2 reads LQKENI. This CDR3 comprises 17 residues.

Sequences were obtained from CD8+ T cells from PBMCs. The receptor comes from a human donor with Susac syndrome. The genes are TRBV18 and TRBJ2-6, with TRBD1 matching over 9 bases. CDR3 sequence reads: CASSPGTGLTGANVLTF. CDR3 in DNA: TGTGCCAGCTCACCCGGGACAGGGTTAACCGGGGCCAACGTCCTGACTTTC.